This is a list of T cell receptor beta chains from one sample in a study of cytomegalovirus exposure and HLA in healthy donors. Method: immunoSEQ multiplex PCR; TCRdb's copy keeps in-frame clones and lacks some. The table lists 75,000 to 80,000 clones, 80% of them singletons. The sample taken for sequencing was PBMCs. All receptors come from a male donor in good health and CMV-seronegative. The CDR3 runs from the conserved cysteine through the conserved F or W. A D gene is named only where the DNA matches it firmly. Part of the rows lack a size; the others show once, few, many or a class for expanded clones.

d_gene	j_gene	abundance	v_gene	CDR3nt	CDR3aa
TRBD1	TRBJ1-2	.	TRBV5-6	TGTGCCAGCACCCAATTCTACGGGACAGGGGGGTATTATGGCTACCCCTTC	CASTQFYGTGGYYGYPF
.	TRBJ2-7	.	TRBV5-5	TGTGCCAGCAGCTTCGGGTACGAGCAGTACTTC	CASSFGYEQYF
TRBD2	TRBJ2-7	.	TRBV7-2	TGTGCCAGCAGCCTAGCGGGAGAATACGAGCAGTACTTC	CASSLAGEYEQYF
.	TRBJ1-1	few	TRBV20-1	TGCAGTGCTAGTTTACTTGGTGAAGCTTTCTTT	CSASLLGEAFF
TRBD1	TRBJ1-6	.	TRBV27	TGTGCCAAACCGGGACAGGGGTCGAGGTCCTATAATTCACCCCTCCACTTT	CAKPGQGSRSYNSPLHF
TRBD2	TRBJ2-1	.	TRBV7-3	TGTGCCAGCAGCTCCATCGGACTAGCGGGAGACCCGAGCTCCTACAATGAGCAGTTCTTC	CASSSIGLAGDPSSYNEQFF
TRBD2	TRBJ2-7	.	TRBV6-1	TGTGCCAGCAGTGGGGCTAGCGGACTCTACGAGCAGTACTTC	CASSGASGLYEQYF
.	TRBJ2-2	.	TRBV10-1	TGCGCCAGCAGTGAGTCCGCGCTCACAGGGATAAACACCGGGGAGCTGTTTTTT	CASSESALTGINTGELFF
TRBD1	TRBJ1-1	.	TRBV10-2	TGCGCCAGCAGTGAAGGGGGCGCCGCTTTCTTT	CASSEGGAAFF
TRBD1	TRBJ1-2	.	TRBV7-9	TGTTCCAGCAGCCCTATTGGGACAGGGAAAACCTTC	CSSSPIGTGKTF
.	TRBJ2-5	few	TRBV29-1	TGCAGCGTTGGGGAGGAGACCCAGTACTTC	CSVGEETQYF
TRBD2	TRBJ2-3	.	TRBV7-9	TGTGCCAGCAGCTCCCCCCGGCTAGCGGCGACAGATACGCAGTATTTT	CASSSPRLAATDTQYF
TRBD1	TRBJ1-1	once	TRBV9	TGTGCCAGCAGCTCTCCACAGGGGGCGCCGGGGACGGAAGCTTTCTTT	CASSSPQGAPGTEAFF
TRBD2	TRBJ2-1	once	TRBV2	TGTGCCAGCAGCGGGGGGGTGGCACAGACCTACAATGAGCAGTTCTTC	CASSGGVAQTYNEQFF